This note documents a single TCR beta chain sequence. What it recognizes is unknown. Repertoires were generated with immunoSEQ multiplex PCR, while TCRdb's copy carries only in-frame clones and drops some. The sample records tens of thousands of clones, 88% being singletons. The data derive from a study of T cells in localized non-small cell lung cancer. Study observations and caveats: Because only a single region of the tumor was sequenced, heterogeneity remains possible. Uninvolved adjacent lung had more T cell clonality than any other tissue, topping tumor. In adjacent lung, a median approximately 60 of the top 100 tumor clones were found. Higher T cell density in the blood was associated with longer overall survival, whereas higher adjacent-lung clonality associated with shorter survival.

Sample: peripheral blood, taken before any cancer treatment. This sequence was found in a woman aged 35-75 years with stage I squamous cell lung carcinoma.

The CDR3 nucleotides are TGTGCCAGCAGCCAGGTGGCAGCTACAGATACGCAGTATTTT. Amino acids: CASSQVAATDTQYF. V is TRBV2 and J is TRBJ2-3; D uncertain. Germline V gives CDR1 SNHLY, CDR2 FYNNEI. The CDR3 contains 14 residues. The V gene lost 6 bases and the J gene lost 3 bases, with 13 bases spanning the gap.